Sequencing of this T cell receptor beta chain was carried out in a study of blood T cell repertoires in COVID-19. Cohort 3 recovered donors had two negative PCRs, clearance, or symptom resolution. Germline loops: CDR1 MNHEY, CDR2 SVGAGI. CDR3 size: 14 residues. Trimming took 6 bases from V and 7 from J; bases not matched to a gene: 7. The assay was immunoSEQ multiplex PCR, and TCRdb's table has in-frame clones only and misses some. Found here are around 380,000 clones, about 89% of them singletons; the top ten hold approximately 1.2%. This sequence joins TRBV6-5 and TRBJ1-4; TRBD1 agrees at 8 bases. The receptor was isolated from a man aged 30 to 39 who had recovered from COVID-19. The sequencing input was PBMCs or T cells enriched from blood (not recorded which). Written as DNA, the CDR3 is TGTGCCAGCAGCCGTGACAGGGGCGTTGAAAAACTGTTTTTT. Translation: CASSRDRGVEKLFF.